The 9 T cell receptor beta chains presented below share a single source sample, sequenced in a study of blood T cell repertoires in COVID-19. The table came from immunoSEQ multiplex PCR; TCRdb's copy has only in-frame clones and leaves some out. The table records about 11,000 clones, about two thirds of them present only once. The sample taken for sequencing was peripheral blood. All receptors come from a man aged 55-75 years with COVID-19, enrolled during active disease.

The chain links TRBV5-1 to TRBJ1-1; 10 nucleotides match TRBD1. V shed 5 bases, J shed 8 bases, and the junction held 12 bases outside the gene matches. Germline V lookup: CDR1 SGHRS, CDR2 YFSETQ. The CDR3 has 15 amino acids. For the CDR3, the DNA is TGCGCCAGCAGTACCGGGACAGGGGAGATACGGGAAGCTTTCTTT. The encoded protein is CASSTGTGEIREAFF.

The chain employs TRBV19 and TRBJ2-7; the match to TRBD2 covers 10 bases. The V and J ends lost 7 bases and 5 bases, in that order; junction bases with no gene match: 23. Germline V gives CDR1 LNHDA, CDR2 SQIVND (reference sequence). The CDR3 sequence is 19 residues long. CDR3 region: CASNPLPLAGATFQHEQYV. CDR3 DNA sequence: TGTGCCAGTAACCCCCTCCCTCTAGCGGGAGCAACCTTCCAGCACGAGCAGTACGTC.

The CDR3 bases are TGTGCCAGTAGTATCTTAGTGAACACTGAAGCTTTCTTT. This codes for CASSILVNTEAFF. V usage is TRBV19 and J usage is TRBJ1-1; D ambiguous. V was shortened by 3 bases and J by 0 bases, with 5 bases between the two germline ends. CDR3 length: 13 amino acids. CDR1 LNHDA and CDR2 SQIVND come from the germline V gene (reference sequence).

This chain joins TRBV5-1 and TRBJ2-1; 10 bases map to TRBD2. This CDR3 comprises 16 residues. Germline V gene sequence: CDR1 SGHRS, CDR2 YFSETQ. V gave up 0 bases and J gave up 9 bases; unmatched junction bases: 9. The CDR3 bases are TGCGCCAGCAGCTTGGAAGCGGGGGGGCTCGGGAGTGAGCAGTTCTTC. It translates to CASSLEAGGLGSEQFF.

In the case of this clone: Other DNA sequences in this specimen translate into the identical CDR3. The V gene is TRBV5-1, the J gene TRBJ2-1; 9 nucleotides agree with TRBD2. CDR1 is SGHRS and CDR2 is YFSETQ in the germline V gene. V lost 0 bases to trimming and J lost 3 bases; unmatched junction nucleotides: 1. The CDR3 sequence is 15 residues long. The chain's CDR3 is CASSLGLADYNEQFF. CDR3 sequence (DNA): TGCGCCAGCAGCTTGGGACTAGCGGACTACAATGAGCAGTTCTTC.

CDR3 sequence reads: CASSRTALPNYGYTF. The CDR3 bases are TGTGCCAGCAGCCGTACAGCCCTACCCAATTATGGCTACACCTTC. The chain has TRBV4-2 and TRBJ1-2; no definite D call. Trimming left V 4 bases short and J 5 bases short, with 17 bases between. The length of the CDR3 is 15 residues. CDR1 and CDR2 from the germline V gene are LGHNA and YNFKEQ.

This sequence joins TRBV29-1 and TRBJ1-2; possibly TRBD1 for D (5 bases). Per germline, CDR1 SQVTM and CDR2 ANQGSEA. This CDR3 has 11 residues. CDR3 residues: CAGGDWYGYTF. The CDR3 DNA sequence: TGCGCCGGGGGAGACTGGTATGGCTACACCTTC.

This clone was seen only a few times. The chain couples TRBV27 to TRBJ2-1; 13 nucleotides match TRBD2. Germline CDR1 reads MNHEY; CDR2 reads SMNVEV (reference sequence). The trim removed 7 bases at V and 6 bases at J, leaving 12 bases unmatched. This CDR3 comprises 17 residues. The CDR3 DNA reads as TGTGCCAGCACCCACCGAGGACTAGCGGGGGACACCAATGAGCAGTTCTTC. It specifies CASTHRGLAGDTNEQFF.

The chain uses TRBV4-3 and TRBJ2-5, with a weak D call TRBD1 (6 bases). Germline V gives CDR1 LGHNA, CDR2 YSLEER. This CDR3 contains 16 residues. V was shortened by 4 bases and J by 1 base, with 16 bases between the two germline ends. The CDR3 DNA follows: TGCGCCAGCAGCCCCACTTTTGGGGGCCCCCAAGAGACCCAGTACTTC. Amino acid sequence: CASSPTFGGPQETQYF.